Listed below are T cell receptor beta chains from one sample, sequenced in a study of a mutant IDH1 vaccine in newly diagnosed glioma. This table comes from immunoSEQ multiplex PCR, and its TCRdb copy is limited to in-frame clones, with some not included. The profile shows about 40,000 clones, roughly 90% of them singletons. No antigen has been assigned to these receptors. The sequences come from PBMCs, collected from a glioma patient whose treatment included an IDH1 peptide vaccine. The source of these receptors is a man in his forties or fifties with glioma. Each CDR3 is given with its conserved first and last residue. D genes are given only for firm matches. Size is omitted from some rows. Given values are once, few, many or a class for expanded clones.

v_call,d_call,clone_size,cdr3_length,j_call,cdr3_aa,cdr3_nt
TRBV6-1,.,.,15,TRBJ2-1,CASNHPGSSYNEQFF,TGTGCCAGCAACCACCCAGGGAGCTCCTACAATGAGCAGTTCTTC
TRBV6-1,.,.,14,TRBJ2-1,CASSVGSSYNEQFF,TGTGCCAGCAGTGTGGGGTCCTCCTACAATGAGCAGTTCTTC
TRBV9,TRBD1,.,16,TRBJ2-2,CASSPQEQGVAGELFF,TGTGCCAGCAGCCCCCAGGAACAGGGGGTAGCCGGGGAGCTGTTTTTT
TRBV4-3,.,.,15,TRBJ1-3,CASSQDRGGGNTIYF,TGCGCCAGCAGCCAAGATAGGGGCGGTGGAAACACCATATATTTT
TRBV7-2,TRBD1,.,15,TRBJ1-5,CASSEQGVDRSAQHF,TGTGCCAGCAGCGAGCAGGGGGTGGACCGTTCAGCCCAGCATTTT
TRBV7-8,.,.,15,TRBJ1-5,CASSFQGRSLQPQHF,TGTGCCAGCAGCTTTCAGGGGAGATCTCTACAGCCCCAGCATTTT
TRBV9,TRBD1,.,15,TRBJ1-4,CASSPRDRGLEKLFF,TGTGCCAGCAGCCCCCGGGACAGGGGGCTTGAAAAACTGTTTTTT
TRBV19,TRBD1,.,16,TRBJ2-5,CASTHQRGQGSETQYF,TGTGCCAGTACCCACCAAAGGGGACAGGGCTCTGAGACCCAGTACTTC
TRBV2,.,.,15,TRBJ2-3,CASSPVAPGTDTQYF,TGTGCCAGCAGTCCAGTAGCCCCTGGCACAGATACGCAGTATTTT
TRBV6-1,.,few,13,TRBJ2-3,CASGQRETDTQYF,TGTGCCAGCGGACAAAGAGAGACAGATACGCAGTATTTT
TRBV7-9,.,.,13,TRBJ2-7,CASSLDRYYEQYF,TGTGCCAGCAGCTTAGACAGGTACTACGAGCAGTACTTC
TRBV5-5,TRBD2,.,19,TRBJ2-3,CASSLNGRWGGSGADTQYF,TGTGCCAGCAGCTTAAATGGTAGGTGGGGGGGGAGTGGGGCAGATACGCAGTATTTT
TRBV20-1,.,.,11,TRBJ2-7,CSANNHYEQYF,TGCAGTGCTAATAATCACTACGAGCAGTACTTC
TRBV5-4,.,few,15,TRBJ2-3,CASSLDSGFTDTQYF,TGTGCCAGCAGCTTGGATTCCGGGTTCACAGATACGCAGTATTTT
TRBV19,.,.,15,TRBJ1-4,CASTVGQVANEKLFF,TGTGCCAGTACCGTGGGGCAGGTCGCTAATGAAAAACTGTTTTTT
TRBV9,.,.,13,TRBJ1-1,CASSVTAQGEAFF,TGTGCCAGCAGCGTGACGGCCCAAGGTGAAGCTTTCTTT
TRBV4-2,TRBD2,.,15,TRBJ2-5,CASSQAIAGGETQYF,TGTGCCAGCAGCCAAGCTATAGCGGGGGGGGAGACCCAGTACTTC
TRBV11-2,.,.,14,TRBJ1-2,CASSTPDALEGYTF,TGTGCCAGCAGCACCCCGGACGCTTTGGAGGGCTACACCTTC
TRBV15,.,.,14,TRBJ1-1,CATSRGGRGSEAFF,TGTGCCACCAGCAGAGGCGGCAGGGGATCTGAAGCTTTCTTT
TRBV30,TRBD1,.,13,TRBJ2-2,CAYLDRGERELFF,TGTGCCTACCTCGACAGGGGCGAAAGGGAGCTGTTTTTT
TRBV6-6,TRBD1,.,14,TRBJ2-4,CASSYPGQENIQYF,TGTGCCAGCAGTTACCCGGGACAGGAAAACATTCAGTACTTC
TRBV28,.,.,13,TRBJ2-2,CASSLRGTGELFF,TGTGCCAGCAGTCTTCGGGGCACCGGGGAGCTGTTTTTT
TRBV19,.,.,13,TRBJ1-1,CASSLTLNTEAFF,TGTGCCAGTAGCCTGACACTTAACACTGAAGCTTTCTTT
TRBV14,.,.,14,TRBJ1-4,CASSPRQGGEKLFF,TGTGCCAGCAGCCCCCGGCAGGGAGGTGAAAAACTGTTTTTT
TRBV9,.,.,14,TRBJ2-5,CASSVEGSRGTQYF,TGTGCCAGCAGCGTAGAGGGGAGCCGGGGGACCCAGTACTTC
TRBV18,.,.,13,TRBJ2-5,CASSPPGAETQYF,TGTGCCAGCTCACCACCGGGGGCCGAGACCCAGTACTTC
TRBV6-5,.,.,16,TRBJ1-1,CASSYSMWGGNTEAFF,TGTGCCAGCAGTTACTCGATGTGGGGAGGGAACACTGAAGCTTTCTTT
TRBV5-6,.,.,14,TRBJ1-5,CASSVQGFKQPQHF,TGTGCCAGCAGCGTTCAGGGTTTTAAGCAGCCCCAGCATTTT
TRBV11-2,.,.,15,TRBJ1-3,CASSRVAGSGNTIYF,TGTGCCAGCAGCCGAGTCGCAGGGTCTGGAAACACCATATATTTT
TRBV7-3,TRBD2,.,16,TRBJ2-3,CASSLSSGKDGDTQYF,TGTGCCAGCAGCCTCTCTAGCGGGAAGGATGGAGATACGCAGTATTTT